Below, one T cell receptor beta chain is given with its context. The data were produced by immunoSEQ multiplex PCR, yet TCRdb's version contains in-frame clones alone and is incomplete. The profile covers approximately 52,000 clones, with 77% appearing a single time and about 3.6% taken by the ten largest. Sample contribution per patient ranged from 1 to 8, covering pretreatment and on-treatment. This entry belongs to a study of PD-L1 blockade in urothelial cancer. The wider study: Males with urothelial cancer arising in the bladder constituted twenty-five of the 29 patients. Prior regimens of chemotherapy numbered 0 to 3 per patient. Blood samples had a median of 141,255 T cells.

Per the germline V gene, CDR1 is LNHDA and CDR2 is SQIVND (reference sequence). V was shortened by 5 bases and J by 8 bases, with 16 bases between the two germline ends. This CDR3 region has 14 residues. The chain recombines TRBV19 with TRBJ2-1, with D possibly TRBD1 on 6 matching bases. The specimen comprised PBMCs, sampled around atezolizumab (anti-PD-L1) treatment. This receptor was identified in a man between 65 and 80 years old with urothelial cancer. CDR3 nucleotide sequence: TGTGCCAGTAGTCTTGGCGGACAGTTTCATGAGCAGTTCTTC. It codes for CASSLGGQFHEQFF.